This entry lists 29 T cell receptor beta chains sequenced from one sample in a study of blood T cell repertoires in COVID-19. Libraries were prepared by immunoSEQ multiplex PCR; TCRdb keeps only in-frame clonotypes and omits some of them. The sample yields approximately 190,000 clones, 80% to 90% seen once. Input material: peripheral blood. The receptors were sampled from a woman in her sixties or seventies with active or convalescent COVID-19.

The chain employs TRBV15 and TRBJ2-7, with 7 bases that match TRBD1. V lost 5 bases and J lost 2; bases outside the gene matches: 6. Germline loops: CDR1 LNHNV, CDR2 YYDKDF (reference sequence). CDR3 length: 14 residues. The CDR3 loop is CATSLRQGAYEQYF. The CDR3 DNA reads TGTGCCACCAGCCTCCGACAGGGAGCCTACGAGCAGTACTTC.

The J gene is TRBJ1-5, the V gene TRBV19, with TRBD1 matching 9 bases. CDR3 length: 14 amino acids. V lost 8 bases, J lost 7 bases, and 9 bases stayed unmatched. CDR1 LNHDA and CDR2 SQIVND come from the germline V gene (reference sequence). CDR3 nucleotides: TGTGCCAGTTCCGGGACAGGGTTCGGCCAGCCCCAGCATTTT. Translation gives CASSGTGFGQPQHF.

The rearrangement links TRBV6-1 to TRBJ2-7; 9 positions agree with TRBD2. There are 14 residues in the CDR3. Unmatched junction bases numbered 8, after V lost 1 base and J lost 10 bases. CDR1 is MNHNS, CDR2 SASEGT, per germline. DNA of the CDR3: TGTGCCAGCAGTGAAGGACTAGCGGCCCGGCGTCAGTACTTC. This translates into CASSEGLAARRQYF.

This clone occurred a few times. This chain links TRBV5-1 with TRBJ2-2; D possibly corresponds to TRBD2 (6 bases). V shed 4 bases and J shed 2 bases, with 12 bases lying between them. The germline V gene encodes CDR1 SGHRS and CDR2 YFSETQ. The CDR3 spans 15 residues. CDR3 sequence reads: CASSGLASNTGELFF. DNA for the CDR3: TGCGCCAGCAGCGGCCTAGCGTCTAACACCGGGGAGCTGTTTTTT.

This clone has just a few counts. V usage is TRBV6-5 and J usage is TRBJ2-7, with D possibly being TRBD1 (7 bases). V gave up 2 bases and J gave up 0 bases, with 8 bases separating them. Germline CDR1 reads MNHEY; CDR2 reads SVGAGI. CDR3 size: 14 residues. CDR3: CASSYQGGSYEQYF. Written as DNA, the CDR3 is TGTGCCAGCAGTTACCAGGGGGGCTCCTACGAGCAGTACTTC.

This clone counts as medium-sized. The V and J genes are TRBV6-5 and TRBJ2-2, with 12 bases aligning to TRBD2. Germline V gene sequence: CDR1 MNHEY, CDR2 SVGAGI. The CDR3 totals 15 residues. V dropped 5 bases and J dropped 3; count of bases not matched to a gene: 1. CDR3 in amino acids: CASSRLAGDTGELFF. The CDR3, as DNA: TGTGCCAGCAGTCGACTAGCGGGGGACACCGGGGAGCTGTTTTTT.

The chain uses TRBV7-3 and TRBJ2-2; TRBD2 aligns across 7 bases. The V gene's germline CDR1 is SGHTA and CDR2 FQGTGA. V lost 5 bases, J lost 0 bases, and 3 bases stayed unmatched. This CDR3 region has 15 residues. In DNA, the CDR3 is TGTGCCAGCAGCCATGGGGGGGCGAACACCGGGGAGCTGTTTTTT. Translating it yields CASSHGGANTGELFF.

The chain links TRBV5-1 to TRBJ2-1; 10 nucleotides line up with TRBD2. V shed 3 bases, J shed 6 bases, and the junction held 6 bases outside the gene matches. Per germline, CDR1 SGHRS and CDR2 YFSETQ. The CDR3 length is 15 residues. The CDR3 sequence: CASSSSGGIFNEQFF. CDR3 coding DNA: TGCGCCAGCAGCTCTAGCGGGGGAATCTTCAATGAGCAGTTCTTC.

This clone was observed once. The CDR3 spells CASSSPEPLAGAIHNEQYF. The CDR3, as DNA: TGTGCCAGCAGCTCCCCCGAGCCTCTAGCGGGAGCCATCCATAACGAGCAGTACTTC. The V gene is TRBV7-9, the J gene TRBJ2-7; 10 bases are shared with TRBD2. Germline assignment: CDR1 SEHNR and CDR2 FQNEAQ (reference sequence). The CDR3 consists of 19 residues. V gave up 4 bases and J gave up 5 bases; unmatched junction bases: 20.

The genes are TRBV9 and TRBJ2-7; TRBD2 is a possible D gene (5 bases). V dropped 7 bases and J dropped 3 bases, with 11 bases sitting between them. This CDR3 contains 12 residues. The germline V gene has CDR1 SGDLS and CDR2 YYNGEE. For the CDR3, the DNA is TGTGCCAGCGGGAGCGAAAGCTACGAGCAGTACTTC. It is translated as CASGSESYEQYF. Variable domain in full (rest from reference TRBV9 and TRBJ2-7): DSGVTQTPKHLITATGQRVTLRCSPRSGDLSVYWYQQSLDQGLQFLIQYYNGEERAKGNILERFSAQQFPDLHSELNLSSLELGDSALYFCASGSESYEQYFGPGTRLTVT.

This sequence joins TRBV7-9 and TRBJ1-1; D possibly corresponds to TRBD1 (5 bases). V lost 5 bases and J 0 bases, leaving 13 bases between the germline ends. Germline V CDR1 and CDR2: SEHNR, FQNEAQ (reference sequence). This CDR3 has 15 amino acids. Here the CDR3 reads CASSHRAGLNTEAFF. The CDR3 DNA follows: TGTGCCAGCAGCCATAGAGCAGGGTTGAACACTGAAGCTTTCTTT.

The gene calls are TRBV19 and TRBJ1-2, with D perhaps matching TRBD1 (6 bases). The length of the CDR3 is 14 residues. The germline V gene encodes CDR1 LNHDA and CDR2 SQIVND (reference sequence). V dropped 4 bases and J dropped 4 bases, with 13 bases sitting between them. The CDR3 sequence: CASSTIQGFYGYTF. As DNA, the CDR3 is TGTGCCAGTAGTACGATCCAGGGGTTCTATGGCTACACCTTC. Drawing the rest from reference TRBV19 and TRBJ1-2, the complete variable domain is DGGITQSPKYLFRKEGQNVTLSCEQNLNHDAMYWYRQDPGQGLRLIYYSQIVNDFQKGDIAEGYSVSREKKESFPLTVTSAQKNPTAFYLCASSTIQGFYGYTFGSGTRLTVV.

The chain joins TRBV18 to TRBJ1-1, with TRBD1 as a possible D gene (5 bases). The germline V and J ends were trimmed by 0 bases and 1 base, with 15 bases remaining between them. Germline CDR1 and CDR2: KGHSH and LQKENI. The CDR3 is made up of 17 amino acids. The CDR3: CASSPPNRGGRNTEAFF. CDR3 bases: TGTGCCAGCTCACCACCGAATAGGGGAGGAAGGAACACTGAAGCTTTCTTT.

The chain uses TRBV27 and TRBJ1-5; 7 bases line up with TRBD1. The CDR3 has 17 residues. Germline V gene data show CDR1 as MNHEY and CDR2 as SMNVEV (reference sequence). Losses at the gene ends were 6 bases for V and 0 bases for J; bases not matched to a gene: 11. The CDR3 nucleotides read TGTGCCAGCAGACCCCAGGGGGAAGGATATAGCAATCAGCCCCAGCATTTT. Translated, it gives CASRPQGEGYSNQPQHF.

V gene TRBV9 combines with J gene TRBJ2-5; the match to TRBD1 covers 8 bases. Germline CDR1 is SGDLS and CDR2 is YYNGEE. J was trimmed by 5 bases and V by 0 bases; bases with no gene match: 6. CDR3 size: 15 residues. The CDR3 coding sequence is TGTGCCAGCAGCGTAGGGACAGGGCGGGGTGAGACCCAGTACTTC. This translates into CASSVGTGRGETQYF.

The chain recombines TRBV9 with TRBJ1-6; D is perhaps TRBD1 (6 bases). Per germline, CDR1 SGDLS and CDR2 YYNGEE. V lost 3 bases, J lost 4 bases, and 8 bases lay in between. The CDR3 contains 14 residues. The CDR3 region is CASSAGQYNSPLHF. Written as DNA, the CDR3 is TGTGCCAGCAGCGCCGGACAGTATAATTCACCCCTCCACTTT.

V and J are TRBV19 and TRBJ1-5; 11 bases line up with TRBD1. The CDR3 sequence is 15 residues long. Germline loops: CDR1 LNHDA, CDR2 SQIVND (reference sequence). J was trimmed by 4 bases and V by 9 bases; bases with no gene match: 8. The CDR3 sequence is CASRTGGMRNQPQHF. CDR3 nucleotide sequence: TGTGCCAGCAGGACAGGGGGCATGAGAAATCAGCCCCAGCATTTT.

This clone was seen a handful of times. This chain uses TRBV2 with TRBJ2-7, with 7 positions matching TRBD2. This CDR3 is built from 14 residues. Germline V gene data show CDR1 as SNHLY and CDR2 as FYNNEI. The V segment lost 7 bases and the J segment 4 bases; nucleotides outside the gene matches: 10. The CDR3 sequence is CASTERGGPYEQYF. In nucleotides, the CDR3 is TGTGCCAGCACCGAACGGGGAGGGCCTTACGAGCAGTACTTC.

V is TRBV29-1 and J is TRBJ2-5; no clear D gene. The germline V gene encodes CDR1 SQVTM and CDR2 ANQGSEA. CDR3 length equals 12 residues. V lost 2 bases to trimming and J lost 0 bases, with 4 bases between them. The DNA of the CDR3 is TGCAGCGTTGAACAGAACCAAGAGACCCAGTACTTC. Encoded protein: CSVEQNQETQYF.

This clone has a handful of counts. This chain joins TRBV3-1 (or the pseudogene TRBV3-2) and TRBJ2-5; 8 nucleotides align to TRBD2. There are 14 residues in the CDR3. From germline, CDR1 is LGHDT and CDR2 YNNKEL (reference sequence). J was trimmed by 4 bases and V by 4 bases; bases with no gene match: 5. DNA for the CDR3: TGTGCCAGCAGCCCCGGGACTAGGGGAGAGACCCAGTACTTC. Encoded protein: CASSPGTRGETQYF.

This chain links TRBV4-1 with TRBJ2-7; 11 bases agree with TRBD1. The germline gives CDR1 MGHRA, CDR2 YSYEKL. This CDR3 spans 15 amino acids. V lost 6 bases and J lost 3; bases outside the gene matches: 7. The CDR3 is CASSRDRGVNYEQYF. The CDR3 region has the DNA TGCGCCAGCAGTCGGGACAGGGGGGTTAACTACGAGCAGTACTTC.

The chain carries TRBV18 and TRBJ2-5; D might be TRBD1 (6 bases). The CDR3 extends over 16 amino acids. V lost 3 bases and J 5 bases, leaving 19 bases between the germline ends. Germline values: CDR1 KGHSH, CDR2 LQKENI. The CDR3 DNA reads TGTGCCAGCTCACCCCCGAGGGGCACAGGGACGGAGACCCAGTACTTC. Translation: CASSPPRGTGTETQYF.

This chain links TRBV9 with TRBJ1-2; D gene unclear. The V end was cut by 0 bases, the J end by 0 bases, with 9 bases between. The CDR3 covers 15 residues. Germline CDR1 and CDR2: SGDLS and YYNGEE. The DNA for the CDR3 is TGTGCCAGCAGCGTAGGGGCAACCGCTAACTATGGCTACACCTTC. Translated, it gives CASSVGATANYGYTF. The variable domain in full, completed from reference TRBV9 and TRBJ1-2, reads DSGVTQTPKHLITATGQRVTLRCSPRSGDLSVYWYQQSLDQGLQFLIQYYNGEERAKGNILERFSAQQFPDLHSELNLSSLELGDSALYFCASSVGATANYGYTFGSGTRLTVV.

The V and J genes are TRBV19 and TRBJ2-7; 9 bases agree with TRBD1. V was clipped by 6 bases and J by 5 bases; unmatched bases: 8. The CDR3 extends over 14 amino acids. CDR1 LNHDA and CDR2 SQIVND come from the germline V gene (reference sequence). The CDR3 loop reads CASSTGTGFHEQYF. DNA of the CDR3: TGTGCCAGTAGCACCGGGACAGGGTTCCACGAGCAGTACTTC.

V is TRBV7-6 and J is TRBJ1-1; TRBD1 matches 8 bases. V shed 1 base, J shed 6 bases, and the junction held 4 bases outside the gene matches. CDR3 length: 14 residues. CDR1 and CDR2 from the germline V gene are SGHVS and FNYEAQ. CDR3 bases: TGTGCCAGCAGCTTAGGGACAGGGACGCCTGAAGCTTTCTTT. This encodes CASSLGTGTPEAFF.

V and J are TRBV7-8 and TRBJ2-7; weak D call: TRBD1 (5 bases). The germline V and J ends were trimmed by 1 base and 3 bases, with 10 bases remaining between them. This CDR3 comprises 14 residues. Germline CDR1 reads SGHVS; CDR2 reads FQNEAQ. CDR3 amino acids: CASSLGRQGYEQYF. CDR3 DNA: TGTGCCAGCAGCTTAGGCCGTCAGGGCTACGAGCAGTACTTC.

The chain employs TRBV18 and TRBJ1-5; D possibly corresponds to TRBD1 (6 bases). Germline CDR1 and CDR2: KGHSH and LQKENI. V shed 2 bases and J shed 4 bases, with 18 bases lying between them. The CDR3 is 17 amino acids. The chain's CDR3 is CASSPAGGGTPNQPQHF. The DNA of the CDR3 is TGTGCCAGCTCACCAGCCGGTGGTGGGACACCAAATCAGCCCCAGCATTTT. The full variable domain, with the rest looked up from reference TRBV18 and TRBJ1-5, is NAGVMQNPRHLVRRRGQEARLRCSPMKGHSHVYWYRQLPEEGLKFMVYLQKENIIDESGMPKERFSAEFPKEGPSILRIQQVVRGDSAAYFCASSPAGGGTPNQPQHFGDGTRLSIL.

The V gene is TRBV18, the J gene TRBJ2-7; the D is unclear. Germline values: CDR1 KGHSH, CDR2 LQKENI. V was cut by 1 base and J by 1 base, with 11 bases left in between. CDR3 size: 15 residues. CDR3 residues: CASSPRLPSSYEQYF. The DNA of the CDR3 is TGTGCCAGCTCACCACGGCTTCCCAGTTCCTACGAGCAGTACTTC.

V is TRBV19 and J is TRBJ1-1, with D perhaps TRBD1 (5 bases). Germline loops: CDR1 LNHDA, CDR2 SQIVND (reference sequence). The ends were cut back, 7 bases at V and 2 bases at J, with 11 bases in the middle. This CDR3 contains 13 residues. The CDR3 loop is CASMTDRNTEAFF. CDR3 DNA sequence: TGTGCCAGTATGACAGACAGAAACACTGAAGCTTTCTTT. Looking up the rest from reference TRBV19 and TRBJ1-1 gives the full variable domain: DGGITQSPKYLFRKEGQNVTLSCEQNLNHDAMYWYRQDPGQGLRLIYYSQIVNDFQKGDIAEGYSVSREKKESFPLTVTSAQKNPTAFYLCASMTDRNTEAFFGQGTRLTVV.